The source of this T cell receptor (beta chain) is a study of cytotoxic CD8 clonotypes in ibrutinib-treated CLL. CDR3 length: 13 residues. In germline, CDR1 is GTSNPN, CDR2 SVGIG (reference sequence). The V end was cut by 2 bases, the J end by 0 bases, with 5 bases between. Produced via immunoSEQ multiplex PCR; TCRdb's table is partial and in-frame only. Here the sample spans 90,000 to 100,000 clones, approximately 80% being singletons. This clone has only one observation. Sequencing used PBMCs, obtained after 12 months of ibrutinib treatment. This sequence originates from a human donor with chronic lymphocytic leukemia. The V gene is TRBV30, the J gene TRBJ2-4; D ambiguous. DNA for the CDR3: TGTGCCTGGAGTCCAGAAGCCAAAAACATTCAGTACTTC. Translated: CAWSPEAKNIQYF.